This TCR beta chain originates from a study of blood T cell repertoires in COVID-19. Study-wide context: The samples span acute and convalescent COVID-19 from the United States, Italy and Spain. T cells, B-cell-depleted T cells, or PBMCs provided the cDNA or gDNA that served as material.

The assay was immunoSEQ multiplex PCR, and TCRdb's table has in-frame clones only and misses some. Of 250,000 to 350,000 clones detected, roughly 88% appear once; the ten largest clones hold less than 3%. Trimming removed 2 bases from V and 4 bases from J, with 8 bases in between. Per germline, CDR1 MNHNY and CDR2 SVGAGI (reference sequence). There are 13 residues in the CDR3. This chain connects TRBV6-6 to TRBJ1-2; D may be TRBD1 (6 bases). This receptor was identified in a young woman with active or convalescent COVID-19. The sample was peripheral blood. The DNA of the CDR3 is TGTGCCAGCAGTTACACAGGGATCTATGGCTACACCTTC. Translating it yields CASSYTGIYGYTF.